This T cell receptor (beta chain) came from a study of cytomegalovirus exposure and HLA in healthy donors. Germline CDR1 and CDR2: MNHEY and SVGAGI. The CDR3 has 16 residues. The V and J ends lost 0 bases and 7 bases, in that order; junction bases with no gene match: 6. It was with 60 Vbeta and 13 Jbeta primers that the PCR ran. Sequencing used immunoSEQ multiplex PCR; TCRdb keeps in-frame clones, though not all of them. The data contain tens of thousands of clones, 70% to 80% of them seen just once; the ten biggest clones take up 3.7%. The material sequenced was PBMCs. This TCR was sampled from a man aged 25-40 years in good health and CMV-seronegative. V gene TRBV6-5 combines with J gene TRBJ1-2; 12 bases are a match to TRBD1. The CDR3 loop reads CASSYSPGQGASGYTF. The CDR3 bases are TGTGCCAGCAGTTACTCTCCGGGACAGGGGGCTAGTGGCTACACCTTC.